In its sample, the clone carrying this T cell receptor (beta chain) was seen a few times. The antigen remains unidentified. MiXCR, run by TCRdb on the 5' RACE reads, gives a single entry per CDR3 protein. Here the sample spans approximately 250,000 distinct CDR3 sequences, over 6.5% being singletons. The sample originates from a study of T cells after yellow fever vaccination. Study observations and caveats: Detected again after the booster were most primary-vaccination clones, at about 96% CD4 and about 90% CD8. The bulk population could contribute abundant contaminating clonotypes to FACS-sorted repertoires. Few clonotypes appeared in both CD4 and CD8 compartments. Researchers report a weaker secondary response that nonetheless peaked faster, day 5 versus 15.

The J segment lost 4 bases and the V segment lost 4 bases, leaving 9 bases of the junction unmatched. Germline V lookup: CDR1 MNHEY, CDR2 SMNVEV (reference sequence). The CDR3 is 16 residues long. This TCR derives from a man aged 25 to 45 who received the YFV17D yellow fever vaccine. The sequences come from CD4+ T cells sorted from PBMCs, collected on the day of the yellow fever booster vaccination. V usage is TRBV27 and J usage is TRBJ2-1; 8 positions match TRBD2. The CDR3 DNA follows: TGTGCCAGCAGTTCCCAGCGGGGGTCGGGGTACAATGAGCAGTTCTTC. It specifies CASSSQRGSGYNEQFF.